This TCR beta chain was identified in a study of blood T cell repertoires in COVID-19. Study at large: Samples representing acute and convalescent COVID-19 were sourced from the United States, Italy and Spain. The cDNA or gDNA used as material had been derived from T cells, B-cell-depleted T cells, or PBMCs.

Using immunoSEQ multiplex PCR, the repertoire was profiled, and TCRdb retains in-frame clones only, with some absent. This table holds about 200,000 clones, around 90% found once. Cohorts were assigned according to the clinical history that participants reported. The CDR3 is made up of 13 amino acids. The V gene's germline CDR1 is SGHDT and CDR2 YYEEEE. V was shortened by 4 bases and J by 4 bases, with 9 bases between the two germline ends. The rearrangement links TRBV5-6 to TRBJ1-5; D ambiguous. The sequence derives from a woman in her twenties or thirties who had recovered from COVID-19. The sample taken for sequencing was PBMCs or T cells enriched from blood (not recorded which). The CDR3 loop reads CASSPGWNQPQHF. CDR3 coding DNA: TGTGCCAGCAGCCCGGGGTGGAATCAGCCCCAGCATTTT.